This entry lists 16 T cell receptor beta chains sequenced from one sample in a study of T cell responses to AZD1222 COVID-19 vaccine. The repertoire was sequenced with immunoSEQ multiplex PCR; TCRdb's copy has only in-frame clones and lacks some. The sample holds 170,000 or so clones, about 93% seen once. The source was peripheral blood, collected 28 days after the second dose of the MenACWY control vaccine. These receptors originate from an adult who received the MenACWY meningococcal vaccine as a control.

The chain couples TRBV27 to TRBJ1-2, with 10 bases aligning to TRBD1. Germline V gene sequence: CDR1 MNHEY, CDR2 SMNVEV (reference sequence). After removal of 3 bases from V and 2 bases from J, the junction contained 3 bases not matched to a gene. CDR3 length equals 15 residues. The CDR3 nucleotides are TGTGCCAGCAGTTTGAAGGACAGGGGGAACTATGGCTACACCTTC. It codes for CASSLKDRGNYGYTF.

This clone was recorded only once. The genes are TRBV7-2 and TRBJ1-2, with unresolved D. The V end lost 4 bases, the J end lost 6 bases, and 6 bases lay between the germline ends. This CDR3 has 11 residues. Per germline, CDR1 SGHTA and CDR2 FQGNSA. The CDR3 sequence is CASSSYDGYTF. The DNA of the CDR3 is TGTGCCAGCAGCTCTTATGATGGCTACACCTTC.

V is TRBV2 and J is TRBJ1-4; D gene uncertain. CDR1 is SNHLY, CDR2 FYNNEI, per germline. The CDR3 consists of 14 residues. V was shortened by 4 bases and J by 0 bases, with 6 bases between the two germline ends. The CDR3 here is CASSVIATNEKLFF. DNA of the CDR3: TGTGCCAGCAGTGTAATTGCAACTAATGAAAAACTGTTTTTT.

J is TRBJ1-1 and V is TRBV18, with a possible D match to TRBD1 (6 bases). V lost 1 base, J lost 3 bases, and 18 bases lay in between. The CDR3 consists of 17 residues. Germline assignment: CDR1 KGHSH and CDR2 LQKENI. The CDR3 reads CASSPRRTGLAYTEAFF. The CDR3 DNA follows: TGTGCCAGCTCACCACGAAGAACAGGGCTGGCTTACACTGAAGCTTTCTTT.

This clone appeared a single time. The rearrangement joins TRBV12-2 to TRBJ1-2; the D call in the table, TRBD1, was not verified against the DNA. TRBV12-2 counts as a pseudogene. The CDR3 contains 16 residues. The CDR3 bases are TGTGCAAGTCGCTTAGCGAGCCGGGACAGCTACTATGGCTACACCTTC. It is translated as CASRLASRDSYYGYTF.

This chain joins TRBV7-2 and TRBJ1-2, with D unclear. The V gene lost 5 bases and the J gene lost 5 bases, with 15 bases spanning the gap. The CDR3 contains 14 residues. CDR1 and CDR2 from the germline V gene are SGHTA and FQGNSA. This CDR3 reads CASSPPFRGYGYTF. The CDR3 coding sequence is TGTGCCAGCAGCCCACCATTCCGCGGGTATGGCTACACCTTC. The variable domain in full, with the rest retrieved from reference TRBV7-2 and TRBJ1-2, is GAGVSQSPSNKVTEKGKDVELRCDPISGHTALYWYRQSLGQGLEFLIYFQGNSAPDKSGLPSDRFSAERTGGSVSTLTIQRTQQEDSAVYLCASSPPFRGYGYTFGSGTRLTVV.

In the case of this clone: Different DNA sequences within this sample yield the same CDR3. This chain uses TRBV20-1 with TRBJ1-2, with D unclear. CDR1 is DFQATT, CDR2 SNEGSKA, per germline (reference sequence). The CDR3 loop spans 10 amino acids. V shed 3 bases and J shed 4 bases, with 3 bases lying between them. CDR3 amino acids: CSARSYGYTF. In DNA, the CDR3 is TGCAGTGCTAGGTCCTATGGCTACACCTTC.

The chain carries TRBV5-5 and TRBJ1-6; D ambiguous. CDR3 length equals 15 residues. From germline, CDR1 is SGHKS and CDR2 YYEKEE (reference sequence). Trimming removed 4 bases at V and 7 bases at J, with 15 bases between. In DNA, the CDR3 is TGTGCCAGCAGCCGGTCGACGGTACCAAATTCACCCCTCCACTTT. This codes for CASSRSTVPNSPLHF.

The V gene is TRBV6-5, the J gene TRBJ2-7; a possible D gene is TRBD1 (6 bases). The CDR3 totals 13 residues. V gave up 5 bases and J gave up 4 bases, with 12 bases separating them. Looked up from germline, CDR1 is MNHEY and CDR2 is SVGAGI. This CDR3 reads CASSKQGWYEQYF. For the CDR3, the DNA is TGTGCCAGCAGTAAACAGGGTTGGTACGAGCAGTACTTC.

The J gene is TRBJ1-1, the V gene TRBV4-1; D might be TRBD1 (6 bases). The V gene lost 0 bases and the J gene lost 4 bases, with 12 bases spanning the gap. This CDR3 region has 15 residues. Germline V lookup: CDR1 MGHRA, CDR2 YSYEKL. The CDR3 protein is CASSQELGASTEAFF. CDR3 coding DNA: TGCGCCAGCAGCCAAGAACTGGGGGCGAGCACTGAAGCTTTCTTT.

This clone has a single count. This chain uses TRBV28 with TRBJ1-2, with TRBD1 identical over 8 bases. V shed 5 bases and J 9 bases; nucleotides not matched to a gene: 11. CDR3 length equals 14 residues. Per germline, CDR1 MDHEN and CDR2 SYDVKM. For the CDR3, the DNA is TGTGCCAGCAGTGCACCGGGACAGGCTATCAGCTACACCTTC. It is translated as CASSAPGQAISYTF.

The V gene is TRBV28, the J gene TRBJ2-3; 9 positions agree with TRBD2. This CDR3 has 14 residues. Germline V gene lookup returns CDR1 MDHEN and CDR2 SYDVKM. The junction had 3 bases not matched to a gene; V was cut back by 5 bases and J by 3 bases. CDR3 region: CASSQSGGTDTQYF. The DNA of the CDR3 is TGTGCCAGCAGTCAGAGCGGGGGGACAGATACGCAGTATTTT.

This chain connects TRBV5-5 to TRBJ1-4, with D perhaps TRBD1 (5 bases). Trimming removed 0 bases at V and 4 bases at J, with 10 bases between. The length of the CDR3 is 15 residues. Germline CDR1 reads SGHKS; CDR2 reads YYEKEE (reference sequence). CDR3 region: CASSLGTGSNEKLFF. The CDR3 nucleotides read TGTGCCAGCAGCTTGGGAACAGGCAGTAATGAAAAACTGTTTTTT.

The DNA of the CDR3 is TGTGCCAGCAGTCTAGCGGGGGGAACAAGCACAGATACGCAGTATTTT. Protein: CASSLAGGTSTDTQYF. The V call is TRBV2, the J call TRBJ2-3; TRBD2 matches at 11 bases. CDR1 is SNHLY, CDR2 FYNNEI, per germline. This CDR3 has 16 residues. Unmatched junction bases numbered 4, after V lost 5 bases and J lost 0 bases.

The rearrangement links TRBV7-3 to TRBJ2-1, with TRBD2 as a possible D gene (5 bases). Germline V gene data show CDR1 as SGHTA and CDR2 as FQGTGA. The V end lost 2 bases, the J end lost 6 bases, and 8 bases lay between the germline ends. This CDR3 region has 13 residues. The DNA of the CDR3 is TGTGCCAGCAGCTTAGGACTCATCAATGAGCAGTTCTTC. It encodes CASSLGLINEQFF. Full variable domain (remainder filled in from reference TRBV7-3 and TRBJ2-1): GAGVSQTPSNKVTEKGKYVELRCDPISGHTALYWYRQSLGQGPEFLIYFQGTGAADDSGLPNDRFFAVRPEGSVSTLKIQRTERGDSAVYLCASSLGLINEQFFGPGTRLTVL.

This rearrangement joins TRBV7-9 to TRBJ2-3; D remains unclear. The CDR3 is made up of 13 amino acids. Trimming cost V 1 base and J 11 bases, with 13 bases left between them. Germline assignment: CDR1 SEHNR and CDR2 FQNEAQ (reference sequence). CDR3 nucleotide sequence: TGTGCCAGCAGCTTAGAGGTCGGAGATGGGCAGTATTTT. This translates into CASSLEVGDGQYF.